The rows below give T cell receptor beta chains drawn from one sample of a study of T-cell memory formation after mild COVID-19. TCRdb re-analysed the 5' RACE reads in MiXCR, keeping a single row per CDR3 protein. This sample has around 200,000 distinct CDR3 sequences, with approximately 10% found just once. Input material: PBMCs or a T cell subset sorted from them (not recorded which). The source is a man aged 18 to 29 who had mild COVID-19 (a few samples of this study predate the infection). Cell type and time point are not known. Both conserved end residues are trimmed from each CDR3. Rows give clone size only sometimes, using once, few, many, or a class for an expanded clone.

V: TRBV7-3; length: 12; size: -; CDR3: ASSEGQSTDTQY
V: TRBV12-3/TRBV12-4; length: 12; size: -; CDR3: ASRGGRGVTEAF
V: TRBV7-2; length: 12; size: once; CDR3: ASSFFTGIETQY
V: TRBV20-1; length: 11; size: few; CDR3: SARRGRKEKLF
V: TRBV21-1; length: 15; size: -; CDR3: ASSKASSKSSYNEQF
V: TRBV20-1; length: 11; size: few; CDR3: SARTDYRNTIY
V: TRBV9; length: 14; size: few; CDR3: ASSPLGVSGANVLT
V: TRBV11-2; length: 11; size: few; CDR3: ASSPREDYGYT
V: TRBV11-2; length: 10; size: -; CDR3: ASSIQGVGYT
V: TRBV24-1; length: 9; size: -; CDR3: ATSVGREQF
V: TRBV6-5; length: 12; size: few; CDR3: ASRDQGTNQPQH
V: TRBV7-2; length: 12; size: -; CDR3: ASSLARSQETQY
V: TRBV7-9; length: 13; size: few; CDR3: ASSRSAGRDYEQY
V: TRBV5-1; length: 13; size: many; CDR3: ASSLEGQRNSPLH
V: TRBV19; length: 9; size: -; CDR3: ASSIAEKLF
V: TRBV5-4; length: 13; size: few; CDR3: ASSLGGGLRQPQH
V: TRBV5-1; length: 13; size: few; CDR3: ASSLHAGYGNTIY
V: TRBV11-1; length: 14; size: -; CDR3: ASSPGQGASTGELF
V: TRBV7-2; length: 15; size: -; CDR3: ASSLSGRRGGIETQY